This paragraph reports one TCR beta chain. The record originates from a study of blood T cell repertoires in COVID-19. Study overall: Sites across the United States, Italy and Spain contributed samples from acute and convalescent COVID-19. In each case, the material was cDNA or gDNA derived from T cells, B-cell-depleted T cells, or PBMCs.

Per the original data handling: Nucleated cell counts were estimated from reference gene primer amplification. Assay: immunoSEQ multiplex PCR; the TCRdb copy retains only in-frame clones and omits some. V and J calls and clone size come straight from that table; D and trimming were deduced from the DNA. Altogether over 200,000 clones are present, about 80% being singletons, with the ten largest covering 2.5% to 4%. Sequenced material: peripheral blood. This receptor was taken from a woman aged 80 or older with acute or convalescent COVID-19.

This CDR3 reads CASSSGQTGALYGYTF. CDR3 nucleotides: TGCGCCAGCAGTTCGGGACAGACAGGGGCGCTTTATGGCTACACCTTC. This chain uses TRBV5-1 with TRBJ1-2; TRBD1 matches 8 bases. V lost 5 bases and J lost 5; bases outside the gene matches: 14. Germline lookup yields CDR1 SGHRS and CDR2 YFSETQ. This CDR3 spans 16 amino acids. The variable domain in full, completed from reference TRBV5-1 and TRBJ1-2, reads KAGVTQTPRYLIKTRGQQVTLSCSPISGHRSVSWYQQTPGQGLQFLFEYFSETQRNKGNFPGRFSGRQFSNSRSEMNVSTLELGDSALYLCASSSGQTGALYGYTFGSGTRLTVV.